These T cell receptor beta chains were read from a single sample in a study of T cells expressing NK-cell markers. Reanalyzing the 5' RACE reads, TCRdb keeps one entry per CDR3 protein, without DNA. Its clone listing holds a few hundred thousand distinct CDR3 sequences. The sample comprised blood T cells: a sorted CD56 or NKG2C T cell subset, CD4+ or CD8+ T cells, or bulk PBMC T cells (not recorded which). These receptors all come from a man between 18 and 69 years old in good health. The CDR3 runs from the conserved cysteine through the conserved F or W.

V gene: TRBV6-5
J gene: TRBJ1-2
CDR3 protein: CASWVRPYGYTF

V gene: TRBV2
J gene: TRBJ1-6
CDR3 protein: CASIKLTSYNSPLHF

V gene: TRBV11-1
J gene: TRBJ2-7
CDR3 protein: CASSSGLRTENYEQYF

V gene: TRBV5-1
J gene: TRBJ2-7
CDR3 protein: CASSRVAGGRIYEQYF

V gene: TRBV3-1
J gene: TRBJ1-4
CDR3 protein: CASSQDPGRGKLFF

V gene: TRBV2
J gene: TRBJ2-3
CDR3 protein: CASSHERDTQYF

V gene: TRBV6-2/TRBV6-3
J gene: TRBJ2-5
CDR3 protein: CASTNGGVGTQYF

V gene: TRBV19
J gene: TRBJ2-5
CDR3 protein: CASSAVQETQYF

V gene: TRBV7-9
J gene: TRBJ1-4
CDR3 protein: CASSYPRRKGEKLFF

V gene: TRBV29-1
J gene: TRBJ1-2
CDR3 protein: CSVEDHGVGGVYGYTF

V gene: TRBV5-1
J gene: TRBJ2-5
CDR3 protein: CASSLVSGHNQETQYF

V gene: TRBV29-1
J gene: TRBJ2-3
CDR3 protein: CSARMGTDTQYF

V gene: TRBV30
J gene: TRBJ2-7
CDR3 protein: CAWSVRGGQYF

V gene: TRBV2
J gene: TRBJ1-1
CDR3 protein: CASRLVMSRTEAFF

V gene: TRBV7-9
J gene: TRBJ2-3
CDR3 protein: CASSLIDRGGDTQYF

V gene: TRBV30
J gene: TRBJ2-1
CDR3 protein: CAQGAQRGYNEQFF

V gene: TRBV21-1
J gene: TRBJ1-6
CDR3 protein: CASSNHGQYIYNSPLHF

V gene: TRBV7-8
J gene: TRBJ2-1
CDR3 protein: CASSNGGPGLNEQFF

V gene: TRBV20-1
J gene: TRBJ2-7
CDR3 protein: CSARDHRTSGAYEQYF

V gene: TRBV6-2/TRBV6-3
J gene: TRBJ1-6
CDR3 protein: CAYPPTRSPPLHF

V gene: TRBV7-2
J gene: TRBJ2-4
CDR3 protein: CASGEWTSANIQYF

V gene: TRBV20-1
J gene: TRBJ1-3
CDR3 protein: CSAREERAHTIYF

V gene: TRBV3-1
J gene: TRBJ2-1
CDR3 protein: CASSHLGGGGYNEQFF

V gene: TRBV7-8
J gene: TRBJ1-2
CDR3 protein: CASTKEGIGGYTF

V gene: TRBV12-3/TRBV12-4
J gene: TRBJ2-3
CDR3 protein: CASSLTHNAPQYF

V gene: TRBV27
J gene: TRBJ2-7
CDR3 protein: CASRRVNLDSYEQYF

V gene: TRBV19
J gene: TRBJ2-7
CDR3 protein: CASSPLGTYEQYF

V gene: TRBV5-1
J gene: TRBJ2-5
CDR3 protein: CASRRTVDDGTQYF

V gene: TRBV3-1
J gene: TRBJ2-7
CDR3 protein: CASSLTRGAYEQYF

V gene: TRBV24-1
J gene: TRBJ2-5
CDR3 protein: CATSDPRTSKETQYF

V gene: TRBV5-4
J gene: TRBJ2-7
CDR3 protein: CASSLQQGGYEQYF